This T cell receptor beta chain was found in a study of T cell responses to AZD1222 COVID-19 vaccine. At the level of the study: Second-dose schedules of about 4 or about 12 weeks were combined.

The protocol was immunoSEQ multiplex PCR, while the TCRdb copy is restricted to in-frame clones and leaves out a portion. This table has around 100,000 clones, roughly nine tenths appearing once. Study observations and caveats: Donors were mostly white British, more females; clonal diversity possibly underestimated.

In regard to this clone: Its target is unknown.

V lost 4 bases and J lost 1; bases outside the gene matches: 4. The CDR3 runs to 15 residues. Germline V gene sequence: CDR1 SGHAT, CDR2 FQNNGV. The sample was peripheral blood, taken on day 0 of AZD1222 vaccination. The chain employs TRBV11-2 and TRBJ2-3; 8 nucleotides align to TRBD2. The sequence was collected from an adult in good health. CDR3 in DNA: TGTGCCAGCAGCTCGCGGGGGGACCGCACAGATACGCAGTATTTT. As protein: CASSSRGDRTDTQYF. Full variable domain (remainder filled in from reference TRBV11-2 and TRBJ2-3): EAGVAQSPRYKIIEKRQSVAFWCNPISGHATLYWYQQILGQGPKLLIQFQNNGVVDDSQLPKDRFSAERLKGVDSTLKIQPAKLEDSAVYLCASSSRGDRTDTQYFGPGTRLTVL.